Sequencing of this T cell receptor (beta chain) was carried out in a study of T cells in Graves' hyperthyroidism and ophthalmopathy. The CDR3 regions of TCR beta were amplified from RNA transcripts. An initial round of RT-PCR targeting the TCR CDR3 relied on the HTBI primer set. TCRdb redid the calling of the multiplex PCR reads with MiXCR, one entry per CDR3 protein. The sample consists of approximately 720,000 distinct CDR3 sequences, under 20% of them appearing once. CDR3 length equals 15 residues. Germline-derived CDR1 and CDR2 are MNHNS and SASEGT. V lost 0 bases to trimming and J lost 0 bases, with 8 bases between them.

The TCR sequence derives from a woman aged 50 to 65 with Graves' hyperthyroidism that later progressed to Graves' ophthalmopathy. The genes are TRBV6-1 and TRBJ1-2; D is unresolved. Sequencing input: blood. Here the CDR3 DNA reads TGTGCCAGCAGTGAAGCTGTAGTTTCTAACTATGGCTACACCTTC. The encoded protein is CASSEAVVSNYGYTF.